These 23 T cell receptor beta chains were sequenced from one sample in a study of Graves' ophthalmopathy and Graves' hyperthyroidism. Scientists amplified the TCR beta CDR3 regions from RNA transcripts. Second-round multiplex PCR came after first-round RT-PCR with HTBI primers. Each CDR3 protein gets one entry after TCRdb re-called the multiplex PCR reads with MiXCR. Of about 740,000 distinct CDR3 sequences in the sample, roughly two fifths were seen once. Sequenced sample: peripheral blood. These receptors all stem from an adult man with Graves' ophthalmopathy.

This clonotype appeared many times. This chain connects TRBV29-1 to TRBJ1-1; D gene uncertain. The V end was cut by 7 bases, the J end by 7 bases, with 7 bases between. CDR3 length: 9 amino acids. CDR1 is SQVTM, CDR2 ANQGSEA, per germline. As DNA, the CDR3 is TGCAGCGCATCAGGTGAAGCTTTCTTT. It specifies CSASGEAFF.

This clonotype was observed a few times. The rearrangement joins TRBV11-2 to TRBJ2-5; weak D call: TRBD2 (6 bases). The V gene lost 5 bases and the J gene lost 10 bases, with 17 bases spanning the gap. The V gene's germline CDR1 is SGHAT and CDR2 FQNNGV. CDR3 length: 13 residues. The CDR3 DNA reads as TGTGCCAGCAGCCCCGGCAGCCGCGGGGACCAGTACTTC. It codes for CASSPGSRGDQYF.

V gene TRBV7-9 combines with J gene TRBJ2-2; D is perhaps TRBD2 (6 bases). There are 16 residues in the CDR3. Trimming stripped 1 base from V and 7 bases from J, with 16 bases between. Germline CDR1 and CDR2: SEHNR and FQNEAQ (reference sequence). The CDR3 region is CASSLDALTSHGELFF. CDR3 in DNA: TGTGCCAGCAGCTTAGATGCCTTAACTAGCCACGGGGAGCTGTTTTTT.

This clonotype was observed at least ten times. This sequence joins TRBV10-3 and TRBJ1-2; 7 bases map to TRBD1. V was pared by 4 bases and J by 6 bases, with 8 bases of the junction left unmatched. Germline V gives CDR1 ENHRY, CDR2 SYGVKD. The CDR3 sequence is 14 residues long. The CDR3 sequence is CAISATGETDGYTF. The CDR3 nucleotides read TGTGCCATCAGTGCCACAGGGGAGACTGATGGCTACACCTTC.

This chain connects TRBV5-6 to TRBJ2-7; no definite D call. This CDR3 region has 14 residues. V dropped 3 bases and J dropped 2 bases, with 12 bases sitting between them. Germline values: CDR1 SGHDT, CDR2 YYEEEE. The CDR3 spells CASSSYDMAYEQYF. In nucleotides, the CDR3 is TGTGCCAGCAGCTCTTACGACATGGCCTACGAGCAGTACTTC.

This clonotype is a singleton in its sample. The chain links TRBV20-1 to TRBJ1-1; D is ambiguous. Germline V gives CDR1 DFQATT, CDR2 SNEGSKA (reference sequence). The length of the CDR3 is 11 residues. The V gene lost 5 bases and the J gene lost 6 bases, with 10 bases spanning the gap. The CDR3 loop reads CSAGVGAEAFF. As DNA, the CDR3 is TGCAGTGCTGGGGTGGGCGCTGAAGCTTTCTTT.

J is TRBJ1-5 and V is TRBV7-9; D gene uncertain. Germline V gene lookup returns CDR1 SEHNR and CDR2 FQNEAQ (reference sequence). Trimming left V 2 bases short and J 3 bases short, with 11 bases between. The length of the CDR3 is 15 residues. The CDR3 is CASSLIAQINQPQHF. The CDR3 DNA is TGTGCCAGCAGCTTAATAGCCCAGATCAATCAGCCCCAGCATTTT.

This clonotype has a count of ten or more. CDR3 bases: TGTGCCAGCAGCTTGGGACTCGAAATCACCTATGGCTACACCTTC. This encodes CASSLGLEITYGYTF. The chain uses TRBV5-8 and TRBJ1-2; D is unclear. V lost 0 bases and J lost 4, with 13 bases in between. CDR1 SGHTS and CDR2 YDEGEE come from the germline V gene. This CDR3 spans 15 amino acids.

The genes are TRBV24-1 and TRBJ1-5; 10 bases are a match to TRBD1. Germline V gene data show CDR1 as KGHDR and CDR2 as SFDVKD. V shed 6 bases and J 9 bases; nucleotides not matched to a gene: 10. This CDR3 has 15 amino acids. DNA for the CDR3: TGTGCCACCAGTCACCCAGGGACAGGGGACTGGCCCCAGCATTTT. Translated, it gives CATSHPGTGDWPQHF.

The gene calls are TRBV24-1 and TRBJ2-7, with 9 bases identical to TRBD2. Germline CDR1 KGHDR, CDR2 SFDVKD. The length of the CDR3 is 14 residues. The V gene end was trimmed by 11 bases and the J gene end by 3 bases; junction bases not matched to a gene: 10. CDR3 amino acids: CASRETSGFYEQYF. CDR3 DNA sequence: TGTGCCAGCCGGGAGACTAGCGGTTTCTACGAGCAGTACTTC.

This clonotype was detected a few times. This chain uses TRBV9 with TRBJ2-2; 7 bases are shared with TRBD1. Germline CDR1 is SGDLS and CDR2 is YYNGEE. The length of the CDR3 is 12 residues. The junction had 5 bases not matched to a gene; V was cut back by 5 bases and J by 10 bases. CDR3: CASSFQGVELFF. The CDR3 nucleotides read TGTGCCAGCAGTTTCCAGGGGGTGGAGCTGTTTTTT.

This sequence joins TRBV6-2 or TRBV6-3 and TRBJ1-6; the D is unclear. The CDR3 consists of 16 residues. Trimming removed 0 bases at V and 1 base at J, with 7 bases between. Germline CDR1 and CDR2: MNHEY and SVGEGT. The CDR3 loop reads CASSYSGRSYNSPLHF. In DNA form, the CDR3 reads TGTGCCAGCAGTTACTCCGGGCGATCCTATAATTCACCCCTCCACTTT.

Only a few counts were recorded for this clonotype. An end of the junction differs from the germline gene, which may be a read error. The chain uses TRBV5-1 and TRBJ1-2; tentatively, D is TRBD1 (6 bases). The CDR3 covers 17 residues. Germline loops: CDR1 SGHRS, CDR2 YFSETQ. The CDR3 DNA sequence: TGTGCCAGCAGCTTGCCCACGGGTACAGGGTACGGGTATGGCTACACCTTC. Encoded protein: CASSLPTGTGYGYGYTF.

This clonotype was picked up many times. V gene TRBV25-1 combines with J gene TRBJ2-5; no clear D gene. Per the germline V gene, CDR1 is MGHDK and CDR2 is SYGVNS. The length of the CDR3 is 13 residues. Trimming shortened V by 5 bases and J by 2 bases, and 9 bases separated the two germline ends. The CDR3 nucleotides are TGTGCCAGCAGTTTGCCGGTTCAAGAGACCCAGTACTTC. Translation gives CASSLPVQETQYF.

V usage is TRBV25-1 and J usage is TRBJ1-2; 7 bases map to TRBD1. J gave up 3 bases and V 9 bases, and 7 bases lay outside the gene matches. Per germline, CDR1 MGHDK and CDR2 SYGVNS. The CDR3 extends over 13 amino acids. The CDR3 sequence: CASAGDSDYGYTF. The DNA of the CDR3 is TGTGCCAGTGCGGGGGACAGTGACTATGGCTACACCTTC.

The J gene is TRBJ1-3, the V gene TRBV10-3; TRBD1 aligns across 7 bases. V lost 8 bases, J lost 3 bases, and 7 bases stayed unmatched. Germline assignment: CDR1 ENHRY and CDR2 SYGVKD. The CDR3 is 14 amino acids. The CDR3 DNA is TGTGCCATCGGAGGGACAGTGGGTGGAAACACCATATATTTT. Protein product: CAIGGTVGGNTIYF.

Points on this clonotype: A junction boundary mismatches the germline segment, possibly from a read error. The chain has TRBV7-9 and TRBJ1-1, with a tentative D call TRBD1 (5 bases). The CDR3 runs 12 residues. Germline V lookup: CDR1 SEHNR, CDR2 FQNEAQ (reference sequence). The CDR3 DNA reads TGTGCCAGCAGCCTAGGGGCTTCTGAAGCTCTCTTT. Translated: CASSLGASEALF.

The chain joins TRBV10-3 to TRBJ2-7, with 11 bases identical to TRBD1. The trim removed 7 bases at V and 2 bases at J, leaving 4 bases unmatched. This CDR3 is built from 14 residues. Germline V CDR1 and CDR2: ENHRY, SYGVKD. For the CDR3, the DNA is TGTGCCATCACCGCGGGACAGGGGGCCTACGAGCAGTACTTC. Protein: CAITAGQGAYEQYF.

The chain is built from TRBV6-6 and TRBJ1-2, with 7 bases that match TRBD1. Germline-derived CDR1 and CDR2 are MNHNY and SVGAGI (reference sequence). The length of the CDR3 is 13 residues. Germline trimming cut 5 bases from V and 6 bases from J; bases unmatched to any gene: 6. CDR3 nucleotides: TGTGCCAGCAGTAAGGACAGGCTTAATGGCTACACCTTC. Translation gives CASSKDRLNGYTF.

This clonotype was seen many times. The V call is TRBV5-5, the J call TRBJ2-5; 13 positions agree with TRBD2. CDR3 length: 15 residues. The trim removed 5 bases at V and 1 base at J, leaving 2 bases unmatched. Germline CDR1 SGHKS, CDR2 YYEKEE (reference sequence). The CDR3 DNA reads TGTGCCAGCAGTGGGACTAGCGGGACCCAAGAGACCCAGTACTTC. It encodes CASSGTSGTQETQYF.

This clonotype was counted between two and nine times. Sequence at one end of the junction differs from germline and may be a read error. V and J are TRBV10-2 and TRBJ1-1; D gene ambiguous. CDR3 length: 15 residues. The germline gives CDR1 WSHSY, CDR2 SAAADI. The CDR3 region is CASSYPMTPNTEAFF. Here the CDR3 DNA reads TGTGCCAGCAGTTACCCGATGACACCGAACACTGAAGCTTTCTTT.

The table lists this clonotype with a few counts. The V call is TRBV9, the J call TRBJ1-3; unclear D gene. The CDR3 contains 17 residues. V was pared by 0 bases and J by 0 bases, with 13 bases between. Germline assignment: CDR1 SGDLS and CDR2 YYNGEE. Here the CDR3 reads CASSVEQGPYSGNTIYF. The CDR3 DNA reads TGTGCCAGCAGCGTAGAGCAAGGCCCCTACTCTGGAAACACCATATATTTT.

This clonotype occurred a few times. This rearrangement joins TRBV7-3 to TRBJ2-7, with 11 bases that match TRBD1. V was pared by 5 bases and J by 4 bases, with 7 bases of the junction left unmatched. The CDR3 totals 15 residues. Germline V gives CDR1 SGHTA, CDR2 FQGTGA. For the CDR3, the DNA is TGTGCCAGCAGCCATTTCCGGGACAGGGGGTACGAGCAGTACTTC. It yields the protein CASSHFRDRGYEQYF. The full variable domain, with the rest looked up from reference TRBV7-3 and TRBJ2-7, is GAGVSQTPSNKVTEKGKYVELRCDPISGHTALYWYRQSLGQGPEFLIYFQGTGAADDSGLPNDRFFAVRPEGSVSTLKIQRTERGDSAVYLCASSHFRDRGYEQYFGPGTRLTVT.